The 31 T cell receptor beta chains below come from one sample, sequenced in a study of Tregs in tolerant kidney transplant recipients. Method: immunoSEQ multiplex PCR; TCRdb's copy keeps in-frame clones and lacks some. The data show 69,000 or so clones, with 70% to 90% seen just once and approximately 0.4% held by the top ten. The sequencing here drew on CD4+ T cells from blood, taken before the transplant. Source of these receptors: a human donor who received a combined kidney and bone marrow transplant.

CDR3 in DNA: TGTGCCAGCAGTTTTCGCTCCTCGGGACTCGGCACAGATACGCAGTATTTT. Translated: CASSFRSSGLGTDTQYF. V and J are TRBV27 and TRBJ2-3, with D maybe TRBD2 (6 bases). The V gene lost 3 bases and the J gene lost 1 base, with 17 bases spanning the gap. The CDR3 length is 17 residues. Per the germline V gene, CDR1 is MNHEY and CDR2 is SMNVEV (reference sequence).

The CDR3 nucleotides read TGTGCCAGCAGTTACTCGTTCAGGGTGGAGACCCAGTACTTC. It encodes CASSYSFRVETQYF. The V and J genes are TRBV6-5 and TRBJ2-5; D is possibly TRBD1 (5 bases). The CDR3 has 14 residues. Germline V gene lookup returns CDR1 MNHEY and CDR2 SVGAGI. Trimming cost V 0 bases and J 5 bases, with 10 bases left between them.

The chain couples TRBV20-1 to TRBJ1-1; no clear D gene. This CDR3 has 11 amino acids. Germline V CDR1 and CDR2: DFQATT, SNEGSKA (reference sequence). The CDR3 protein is CSVERGTEAFF. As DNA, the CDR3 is TGCAGCGTGGAACGGGGAACTGAAGCTTTCTTT.

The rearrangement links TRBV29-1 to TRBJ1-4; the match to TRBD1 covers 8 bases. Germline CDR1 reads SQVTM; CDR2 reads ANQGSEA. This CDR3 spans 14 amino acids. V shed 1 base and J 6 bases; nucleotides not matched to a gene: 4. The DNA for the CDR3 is TGCAGCGTTGAAGGTGGCAGGGGGCATGAAAAACTGTTTTTT. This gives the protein CSVEGGRGHEKLFF.

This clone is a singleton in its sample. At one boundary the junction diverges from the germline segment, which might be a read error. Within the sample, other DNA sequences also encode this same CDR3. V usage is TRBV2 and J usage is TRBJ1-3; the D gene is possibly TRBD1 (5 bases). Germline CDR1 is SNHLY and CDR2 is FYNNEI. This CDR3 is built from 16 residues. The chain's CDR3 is CASSRWTSSSGNTIYF. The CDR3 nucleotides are TGTGCCAGCAGTCGTTGGACATCCTCCTCTGGAAACACTATATATTTT. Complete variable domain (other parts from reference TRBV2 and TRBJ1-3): EPEVTQTPSHQVTQMGQEVILRCVPISNHLYFYWYRQILGQKVEFLVSFYNNEISEKSEIFDDQFSVERPDGSNFTLKIRSTKLEDSAMYFCASSRWTSSSGNTIYFGEGSWLTVV.

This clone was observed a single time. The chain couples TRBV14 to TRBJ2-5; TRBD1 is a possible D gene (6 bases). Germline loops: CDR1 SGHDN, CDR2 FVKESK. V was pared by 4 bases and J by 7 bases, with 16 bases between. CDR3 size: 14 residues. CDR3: CASSPTGVWVTQYF. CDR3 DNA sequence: TGTGCCAGCAGCCCGACAGGAGTCTGGGTGACCCAGTACTTC. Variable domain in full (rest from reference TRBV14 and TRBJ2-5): EAGVTQFPSHSVIEKGQTVTLRCDPISGHDNLYWYRRVMGKEIKFLLHFVKESKQDESGMPNNRFLAERTGGTYSTLKVQPAELEDSGVYFCASSPTGVWVTQYFGPGTRLLVL.

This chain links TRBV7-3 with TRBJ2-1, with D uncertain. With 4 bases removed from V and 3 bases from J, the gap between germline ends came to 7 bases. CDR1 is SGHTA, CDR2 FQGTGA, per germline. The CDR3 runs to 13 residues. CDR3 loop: CASSSDNYNEQFF. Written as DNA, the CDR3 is TGTGCCAGCAGCTCCGACAACTACAATGAGCAGTTCTTC.

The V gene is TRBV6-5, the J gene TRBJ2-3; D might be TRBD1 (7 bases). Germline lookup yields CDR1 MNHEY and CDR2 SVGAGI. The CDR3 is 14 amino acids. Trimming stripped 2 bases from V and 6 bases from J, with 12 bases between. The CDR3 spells CASSYGGGRDTQYF. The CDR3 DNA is TGTGCCAGCAGTTACGGAGGGGGCCGGGATACGCAGTATTTT.

The CDR3 DNA is TGTGCCAGCAGCCCGCACGACATTAACGAGCAGTACTTC. Its translation is CASSPHDINEQYF. The chain uses TRBV28 and TRBJ2-7, with D unresolved. Germline CDR1 is MDHEN and CDR2 is SYDVKM. Trimming pared 6 bases from V and 5 bases from J, leaving 14 bases between. The CDR3 covers 13 residues.

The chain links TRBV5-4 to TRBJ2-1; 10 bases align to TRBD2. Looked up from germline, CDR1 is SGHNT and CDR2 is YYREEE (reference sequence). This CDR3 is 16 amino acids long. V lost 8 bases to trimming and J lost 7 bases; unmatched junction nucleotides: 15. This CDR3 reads CASTHPGGAGGNEQFF. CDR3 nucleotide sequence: TGTGCCAGTACTCACCCCGGGGGAGCGGGAGGGAATGAGCAGTTCTTC.

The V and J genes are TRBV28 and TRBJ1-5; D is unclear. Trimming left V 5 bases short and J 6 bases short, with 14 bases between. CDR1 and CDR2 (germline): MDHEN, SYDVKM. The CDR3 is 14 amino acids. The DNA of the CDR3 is TGTGCCAGCAGTATCTCCCCTGGGCGTCAGCCCCAGCATTTT. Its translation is CASSISPGRQPQHF.

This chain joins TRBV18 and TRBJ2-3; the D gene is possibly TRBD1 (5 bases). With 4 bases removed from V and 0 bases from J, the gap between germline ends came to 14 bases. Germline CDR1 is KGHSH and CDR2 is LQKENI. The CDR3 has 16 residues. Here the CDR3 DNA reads TGTGCCAGCTCACTTCAGAGACAGACTAGCACAGATACGCAGTATTTT. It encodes CASSLQRQTSTDTQYF.

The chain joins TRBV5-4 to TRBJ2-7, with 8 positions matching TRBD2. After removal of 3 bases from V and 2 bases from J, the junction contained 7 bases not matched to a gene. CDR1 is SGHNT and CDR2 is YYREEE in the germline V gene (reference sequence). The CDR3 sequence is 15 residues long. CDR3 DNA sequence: TGTGCCAGCAGCTCATCAGCGGGAGTGGCCTACGAGCAGTACTTC. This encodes CASSSSAGVAYEQYF.

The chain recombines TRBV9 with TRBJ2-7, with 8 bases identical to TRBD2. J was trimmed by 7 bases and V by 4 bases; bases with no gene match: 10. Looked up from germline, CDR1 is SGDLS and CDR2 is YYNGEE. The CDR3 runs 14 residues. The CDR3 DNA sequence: TGTGCCAGCAGCCTGGGACTAGGGGAGTTGGAGCAGTACTTC. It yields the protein CASSLGLGELEQYF.

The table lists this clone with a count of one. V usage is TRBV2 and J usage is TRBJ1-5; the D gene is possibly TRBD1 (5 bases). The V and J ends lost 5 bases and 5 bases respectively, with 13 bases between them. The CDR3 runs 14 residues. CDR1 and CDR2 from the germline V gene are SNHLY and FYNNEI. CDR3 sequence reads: CASSPQGNHQPQHF. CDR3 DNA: TGTGCCAGCAGTCCGCAGGGAAATCATCAGCCCCAGCATTTT.

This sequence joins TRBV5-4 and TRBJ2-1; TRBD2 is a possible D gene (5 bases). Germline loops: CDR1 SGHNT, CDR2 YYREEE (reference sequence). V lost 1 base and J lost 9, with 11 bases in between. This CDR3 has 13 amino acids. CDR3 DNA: TGTGCCAGCAGCTTGATTCTACGGGGTGAGCAGTTCTTC. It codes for CASSLILRGEQFF.

The CDR3 here is CASSLDGGPGTEAFF. In nucleotides, the CDR3 is TGCGCCAGCAGCTTGGACGGGGGGCCGGGGACTGAAGCTTTCTTT. This chain uses TRBV5-1 with TRBJ1-1, with D possibly TRBD1 on 6 matching bases. CDR3 length: 15 residues. Per germline, CDR1 SGHRS and CDR2 YFSETQ. Deletions cut 0 bases from V and 5 bases from J, with 14 bases between.

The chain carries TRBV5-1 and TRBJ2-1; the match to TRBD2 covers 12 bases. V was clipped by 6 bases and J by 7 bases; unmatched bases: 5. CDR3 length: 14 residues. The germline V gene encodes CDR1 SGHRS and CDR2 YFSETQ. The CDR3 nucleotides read TGCGCCAGCACAGAAGGACTAGCGGGGAATGAGCAGTTCTTC. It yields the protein CASTEGLAGNEQFF.

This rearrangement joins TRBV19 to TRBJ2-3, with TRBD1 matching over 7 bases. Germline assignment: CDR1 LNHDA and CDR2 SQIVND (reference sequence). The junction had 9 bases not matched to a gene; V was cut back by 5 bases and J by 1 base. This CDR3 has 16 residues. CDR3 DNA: TGTGCCAGTAGTCCCCTGACAGGGCTGGGCACAGATACGCAGTATTTT. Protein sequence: CASSPLTGLGTDTQYF.

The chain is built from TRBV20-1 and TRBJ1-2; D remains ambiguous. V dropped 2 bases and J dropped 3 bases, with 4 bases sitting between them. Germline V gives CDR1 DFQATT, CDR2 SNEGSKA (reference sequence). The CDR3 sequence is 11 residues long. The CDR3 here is CSARSYYGYTF. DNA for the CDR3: TGCAGTGCTAGATCCTACTATGGCTACACCTTC.

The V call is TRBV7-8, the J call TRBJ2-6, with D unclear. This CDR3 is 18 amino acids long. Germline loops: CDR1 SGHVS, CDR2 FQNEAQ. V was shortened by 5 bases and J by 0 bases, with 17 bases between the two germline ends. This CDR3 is CASSRSQHRGSGANVLTF. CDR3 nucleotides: TGTGCCAGCAGCCGATCCCAGCACCGCGGCTCTGGGGCCAACGTCCTGACTTTC.

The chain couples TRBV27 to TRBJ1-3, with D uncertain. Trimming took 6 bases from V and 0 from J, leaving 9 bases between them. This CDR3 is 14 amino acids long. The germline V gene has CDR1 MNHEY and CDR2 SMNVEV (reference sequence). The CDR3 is CASRPAGSGNTIYF. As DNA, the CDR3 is TGTGCCAGCAGGCCCGCGGGCTCTGGAAACACCATATATTTT.

The CDR3 DNA follows: TGTGCCAGTGGAATAGCGGGCAGCTCCTACAATGAGCAGTTCTTC. Residues: CASGIAGSSYNEQFF. The chain carries TRBV28 and TRBJ2-1, with 7 bases lining up with TRBD2. Trimming at V came to 9 bases and at J to 0 bases, leaving 8 bases not matched to a gene. CDR3 size: 15 residues. Germline assignment: CDR1 MDHEN and CDR2 SYDVKM.

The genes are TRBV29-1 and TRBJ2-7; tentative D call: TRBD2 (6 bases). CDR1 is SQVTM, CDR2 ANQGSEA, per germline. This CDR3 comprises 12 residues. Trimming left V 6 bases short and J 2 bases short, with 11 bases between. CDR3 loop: CSVTSKAYEQYF. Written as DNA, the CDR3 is TGCAGCGTGACTAGTAAGGCCTACGAGCAGTACTTC.

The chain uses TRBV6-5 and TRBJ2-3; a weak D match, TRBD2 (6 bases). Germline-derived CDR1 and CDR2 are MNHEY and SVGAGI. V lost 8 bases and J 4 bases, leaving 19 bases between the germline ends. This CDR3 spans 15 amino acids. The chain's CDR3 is CASSASGPNPDTQYF. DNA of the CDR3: TGTGCCAGCTCCGCAAGCGGGCCGAACCCAGATACGCAGTATTTT.

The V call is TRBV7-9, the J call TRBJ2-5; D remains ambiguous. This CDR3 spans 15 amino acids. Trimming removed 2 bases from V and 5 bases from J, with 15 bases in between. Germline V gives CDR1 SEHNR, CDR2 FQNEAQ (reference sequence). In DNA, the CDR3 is TGTGCCAGCAGCTTACCCCTGACTGAACGGGAGACCCAGTACTTC. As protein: CASSLPLTERETQYF.

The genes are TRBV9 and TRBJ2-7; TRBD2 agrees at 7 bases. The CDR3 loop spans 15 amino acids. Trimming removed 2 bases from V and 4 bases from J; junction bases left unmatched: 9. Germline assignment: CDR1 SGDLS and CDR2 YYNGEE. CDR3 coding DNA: TGTGCCAGCAGCGTGGAGGGAGGGCAGAGTTACGAGCAGTACTTC. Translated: CASSVEGGQSYEQYF.

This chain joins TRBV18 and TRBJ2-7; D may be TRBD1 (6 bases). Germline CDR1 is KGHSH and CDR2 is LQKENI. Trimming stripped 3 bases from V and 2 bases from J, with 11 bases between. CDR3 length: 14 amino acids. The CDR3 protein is CASSPGAGAYEQYF. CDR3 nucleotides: TGTGCCAGCTCACCCGGGGCAGGGGCCTACGAGCAGTACTTC.

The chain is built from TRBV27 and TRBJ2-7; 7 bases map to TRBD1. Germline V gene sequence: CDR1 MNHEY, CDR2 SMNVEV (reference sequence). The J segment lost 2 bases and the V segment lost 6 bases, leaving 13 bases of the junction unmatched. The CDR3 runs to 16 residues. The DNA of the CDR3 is TGTGCCAGCAGACCCGCAAGGGGGACAGCGACCTACGAGCAGTACTTC. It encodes CASRPARGTATYEQYF.

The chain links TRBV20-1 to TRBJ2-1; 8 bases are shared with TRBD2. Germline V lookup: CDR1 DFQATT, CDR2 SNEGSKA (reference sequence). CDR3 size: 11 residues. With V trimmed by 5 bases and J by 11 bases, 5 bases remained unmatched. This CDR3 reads CSAPYSGKQFF. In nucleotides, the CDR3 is TGCAGTGCTCCCTATAGCGGGAAGCAGTTCTTC.

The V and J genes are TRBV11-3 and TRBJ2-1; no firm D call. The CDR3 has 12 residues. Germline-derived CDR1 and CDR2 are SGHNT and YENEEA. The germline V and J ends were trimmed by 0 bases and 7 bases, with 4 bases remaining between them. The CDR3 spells CASSLDKNEQFF. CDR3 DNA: TGTGCCAGCAGCTTAGATAAAAATGAGCAGTTCTTC.